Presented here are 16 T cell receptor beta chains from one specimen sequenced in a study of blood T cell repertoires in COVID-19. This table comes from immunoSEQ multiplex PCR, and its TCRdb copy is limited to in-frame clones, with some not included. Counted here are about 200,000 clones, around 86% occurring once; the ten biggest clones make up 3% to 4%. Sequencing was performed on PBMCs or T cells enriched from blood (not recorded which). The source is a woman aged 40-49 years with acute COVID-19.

The chain's CDR3 is CSAGGTDTQYF. As DNA, the CDR3 is TGCAGTGCCGGAGGCACAGATACGCAGTATTTT. The gene calls are TRBV20-1 and TRBJ2-3; D not certain. This CDR3 contains 11 residues. Trimming removed 6 bases from V and 1 base from J, with 5 bases in between. Germline values: CDR1 DFQATT, CDR2 SNEGSKA (reference sequence).

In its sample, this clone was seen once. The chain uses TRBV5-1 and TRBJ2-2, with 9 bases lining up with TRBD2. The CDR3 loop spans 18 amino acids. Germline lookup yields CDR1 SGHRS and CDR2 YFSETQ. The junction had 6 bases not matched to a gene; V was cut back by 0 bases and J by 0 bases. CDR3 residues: CASSLVPAGGTNTGELFF. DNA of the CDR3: TGCGCCAGCAGCTTGGTTCCAGCGGGAGGAACGAACACCGGGGAGCTGTTTTTT.

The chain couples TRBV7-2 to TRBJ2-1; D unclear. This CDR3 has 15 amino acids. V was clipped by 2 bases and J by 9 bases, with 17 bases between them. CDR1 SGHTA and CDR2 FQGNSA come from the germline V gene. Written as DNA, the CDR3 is TGTGCCAGCAGCTTACTATTAGCCAATTCGGGTGAGCAGTTCTTC. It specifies CASSLLLANSGEQFF.

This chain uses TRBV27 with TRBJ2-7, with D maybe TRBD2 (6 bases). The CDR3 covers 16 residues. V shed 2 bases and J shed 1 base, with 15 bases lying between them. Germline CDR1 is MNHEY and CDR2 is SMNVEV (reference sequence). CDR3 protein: CASSLTASVGSYEQYF. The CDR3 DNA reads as TGTGCCAGCAGTTTAACGGCTAGCGTGGGGTCCTACGAGCAGTACTTC.

The DNA for the CDR3 is TGTGCCAGCAGCGTAGAGGGGGCAGACACTGAAGCTTTCTTT. Protein sequence: CASSVEGADTEAFF. The rearrangement links TRBV9 to TRBJ1-1, with TRBD1 matching over 7 bases. The CDR3 length is 14 residues. V trimming: 0 bases; J trimming: 3 bases; junction bases outside the gene matches: 2. Germline loops: CDR1 SGDLS, CDR2 YYNGEE.

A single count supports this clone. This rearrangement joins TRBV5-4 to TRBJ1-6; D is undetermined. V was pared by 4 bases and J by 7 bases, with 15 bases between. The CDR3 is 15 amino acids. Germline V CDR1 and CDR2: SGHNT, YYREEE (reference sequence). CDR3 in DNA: TGTGCCAGCAGCCCCCAGTTTGGTACGAATTCACCCCTCCACTTT. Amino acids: CASSPQFGTNSPLHF. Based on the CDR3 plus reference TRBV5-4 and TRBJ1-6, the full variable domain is ETGVTQSPTHLIKTRGQQVTLRCSSQSGHNTVSWYQQALGQGPQFIFQYYREEENGRGNFPPRFSGLQFPNYSSELNVNALELDDSALYLCASSPQFGTNSPLHFGNGTRLTVT.

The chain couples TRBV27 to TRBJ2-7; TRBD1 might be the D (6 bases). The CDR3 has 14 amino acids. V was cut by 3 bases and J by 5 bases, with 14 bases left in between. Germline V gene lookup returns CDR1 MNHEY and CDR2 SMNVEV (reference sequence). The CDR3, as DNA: TGTGCCAGCAGTTTCCTGGGGGCTACCAACGAGCAGTACTTC. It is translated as CASSFLGATNEQYF.

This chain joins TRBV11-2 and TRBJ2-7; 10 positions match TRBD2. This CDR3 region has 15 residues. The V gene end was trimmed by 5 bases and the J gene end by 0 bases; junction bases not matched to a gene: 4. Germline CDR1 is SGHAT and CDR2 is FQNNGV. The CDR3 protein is CASSTGTSDSYEQYF. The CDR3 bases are TGTGCCAGCAGCACCGGGACTAGCGACTCCTACGAGCAGTACTTC.

The CDR3: CASRDLAGKNIQYF. For the CDR3, the DNA is TGTGCCAGTAGGGATCTAGCGGGAAAAAACATTCAGTACTTC. The rearrangement links TRBV19 to TRBJ2-4; 9 nucleotides align to TRBD2. This CDR3 has 14 amino acids. J lost 4 bases, V lost 6 bases, and 4 bases had no gene match. Germline V gene sequence: CDR1 LNHDA, CDR2 SQIVND (reference sequence).

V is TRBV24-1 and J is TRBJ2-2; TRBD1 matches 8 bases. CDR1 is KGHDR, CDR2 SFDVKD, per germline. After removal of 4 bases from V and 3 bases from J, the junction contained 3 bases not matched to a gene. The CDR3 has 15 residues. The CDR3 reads CATSELGQDTGELFF. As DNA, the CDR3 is TGTGCCACCAGTGAGCTGGGACAGGACACCGGGGAGCTGTTTTTT.

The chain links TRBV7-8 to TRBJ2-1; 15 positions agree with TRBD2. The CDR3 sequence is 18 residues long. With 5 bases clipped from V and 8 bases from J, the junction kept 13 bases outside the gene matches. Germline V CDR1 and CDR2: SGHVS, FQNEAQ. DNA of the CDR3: TGTGCCAGCAGCGCCGGACTAGCGGGAGGGACAGGCTGGGATGAGCAGTTCTTC. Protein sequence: CASSAGLAGGTGWDEQFF.

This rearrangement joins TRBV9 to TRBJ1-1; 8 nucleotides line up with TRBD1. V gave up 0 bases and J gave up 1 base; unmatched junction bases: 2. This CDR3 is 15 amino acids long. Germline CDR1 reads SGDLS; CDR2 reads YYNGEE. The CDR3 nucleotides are TGTGCCAGCAGCGTAGAGGGACAGGCGAACACTGAAGCTTTCTTT. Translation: CASSVEGQANTEAFF.

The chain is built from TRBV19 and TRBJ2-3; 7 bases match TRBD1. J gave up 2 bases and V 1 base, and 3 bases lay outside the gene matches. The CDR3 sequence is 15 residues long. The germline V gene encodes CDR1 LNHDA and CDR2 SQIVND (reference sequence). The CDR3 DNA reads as TGTGCCAGTAGTATAGCGGGACAGTCCACAGATACGCAGTATTTT. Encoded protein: CASSIAGQSTDTQYF.

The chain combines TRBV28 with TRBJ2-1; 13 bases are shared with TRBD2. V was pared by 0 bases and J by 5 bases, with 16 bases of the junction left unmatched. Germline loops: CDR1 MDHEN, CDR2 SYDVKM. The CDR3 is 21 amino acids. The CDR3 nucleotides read TGTGCCAGCAGTTTATGGGATACTAGCGGGAGGGCCCGGGTTCTACACAATGAGCAGTTCTTC. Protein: CASSLWDTSGRARVLHNEQFF. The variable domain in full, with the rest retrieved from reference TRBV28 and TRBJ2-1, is DVKVTQSSRYLVKRTGEKVFLECVQDMDHENMFWYRQDPGLGLRLIYFSYDVKMKEKGDIPEGYSVSREKKERFSLILESASTNQTSMYLCASSLWDTSGRARVLHNEQFFGPGTRLTVL.

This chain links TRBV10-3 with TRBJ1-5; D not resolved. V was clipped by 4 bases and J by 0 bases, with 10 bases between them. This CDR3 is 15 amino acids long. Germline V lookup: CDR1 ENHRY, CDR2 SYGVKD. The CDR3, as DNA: TGTGCCATCAGTGTAGGAGGGAATAGCAATCAGCCCCAGCATTTT. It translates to CAISVGGNSNQPQHF.

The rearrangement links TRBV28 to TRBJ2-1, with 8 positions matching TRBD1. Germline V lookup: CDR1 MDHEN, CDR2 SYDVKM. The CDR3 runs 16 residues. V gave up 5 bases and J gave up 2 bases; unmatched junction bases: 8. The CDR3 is CASSGRGTGTYNEQFF. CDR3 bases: TGTGCCAGCAGTGGCCGGGGGACAGGAACCTACAATGAGCAGTTCTTC.